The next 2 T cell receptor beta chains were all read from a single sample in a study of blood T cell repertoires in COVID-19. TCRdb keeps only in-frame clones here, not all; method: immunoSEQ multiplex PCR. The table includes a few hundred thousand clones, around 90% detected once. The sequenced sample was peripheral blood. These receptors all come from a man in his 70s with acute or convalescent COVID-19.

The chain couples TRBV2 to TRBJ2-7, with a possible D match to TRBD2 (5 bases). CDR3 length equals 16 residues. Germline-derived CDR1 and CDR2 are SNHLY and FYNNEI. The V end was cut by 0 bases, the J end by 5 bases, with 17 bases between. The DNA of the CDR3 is TGTGCCAGCAGTGAAGCGCAGGCCGGGATTGGGAACGAGCAGTACTTC. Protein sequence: CASSEAQAGIGNEQYF.

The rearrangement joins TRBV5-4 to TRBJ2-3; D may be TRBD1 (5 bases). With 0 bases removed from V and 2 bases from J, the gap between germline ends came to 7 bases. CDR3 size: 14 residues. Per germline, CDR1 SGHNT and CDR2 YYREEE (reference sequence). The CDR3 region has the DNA TGTGCCAGCAGCTTGGAACAGGTCACAGATACGCAGTATTTT. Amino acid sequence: CASSLEQVTDTQYF.